The 29 T cell receptor beta chains reported below all come from one sample, sequenced in a study of blood T cell repertoires in COVID-19. The data were produced by immunoSEQ multiplex PCR, yet TCRdb's version contains in-frame clones alone and is incomplete. There are 100,000 to 150,000 clones in the sample; roughly four fifths occur only once, and approximately 17% lies in the top ten. The sequencing sample was made of peripheral blood. The receptors shown here come from a man under 40 with COVID-19, enrolled during active disease.

The J gene is TRBJ1-1, the V gene TRBV4-1; tentative D call: TRBD1 (6 bases). The germline gives CDR1 MGHRA, CDR2 YSYEKL. Trimming pared 3 bases from V and 7 bases from J, leaving 12 bases between. The CDR3 sequence is 13 residues long. The CDR3 loop reads CASSHPTGHEAFF. CDR3 bases: TGCGCCAGCAGCCACCCGACAGGACATGAAGCTTTCTTT.

V usage is TRBV6-5 and J usage is TRBJ2-2, with TRBD1 matching over 8 bases. The CDR3 has 14 amino acids. Germline CDR1 is MNHEY and CDR2 is SVGAGI. Trimming removed 5 bases from V and 3 bases from J; junction bases left unmatched: 2. Written as DNA, the CDR3 is TGTGCCAGCAGTCCGACAGGGGACACCGGGGAGCTGTTTTTT. Translation gives CASSPTGDTGELFF.

V and J are TRBV7-8 and TRBJ2-2, with 10 bases aligning to TRBD2. Germline V gene lookup returns CDR1 SGHVS and CDR2 FQNEAQ. Trimming took 5 bases from V and 5 from J; bases not matched to a gene: 8. The CDR3 contains 16 residues. The CDR3 loop is CASSLSQAGGTGELFF. The CDR3 DNA reads TGTGCCAGCAGCCTGTCCCAAGCGGGAGGGACCGGGGAGCTGTTTTTT.

V gene TRBV30 combines with J gene TRBJ1-2; D unresolved. The CDR3 covers 12 residues. The germline V gene encodes CDR1 GTSNPN and CDR2 SVGIG (reference sequence). Trimming shortened V by 0 bases and J by 9 bases, and 11 bases separated the two germline ends. CDR3 nucleotide sequence: TGTGCCTGGAGTGTAGGGAGGTCGAGCTACACCTTC. The encoded protein is CAWSVGRSSYTF.

This rearrangement joins TRBV27 to TRBJ2-1; TRBD2 matches at 11 bases. The V and J ends lost 7 bases and 7 bases, in that order; junction bases with no gene match: 12. CDR1 MNHEY and CDR2 SMNVEV come from the germline V gene (reference sequence). This CDR3 comprises 16 residues. In DNA form, the CDR3 reads TGTGCCAGCACCTTCTTAGCGGGAGGGCTGAGGAATGAGCAGTTCTTC. Translation: CASTFLAGGLRNEQFF.

This clone has only one observation. The J gene is TRBJ2-2, the V gene TRBV18; D gene unclear. The germline V gene encodes CDR1 KGHSH and CDR2 LQKENI. Trimming stripped 3 bases from V and 4 bases from J, with 12 bases between. The length of the CDR3 is 15 residues. Here the CDR3 reads CASSPPGLFTGELFF. CDR3 DNA sequence: TGTGCCAGCTCACCGCCGGGTCTCTTCACCGGGGAGCTGTTTTTT.

This clone was counted only a few times. The J gene is TRBJ2-7, the V gene TRBV6-5, with no clear D. Trimming shortened V by 8 bases and J by 4 bases, and 15 bases separated the two germline ends. Germline CDR1 MNHEY, CDR2 SVGAGI. CDR3 length equals 13 residues. CDR3 region: CASGQTAIYEQYF. CDR3 DNA: TGTGCCAGCGGGCAGACGGCCATTTACGAGCAGTACTTC.

CDR3 DNA sequence: TGTGCCAGCAGCCAAGAATCTCTCCTTAATTCTGAAGCTTTCTTT. Translation: CASSQESLLNSEAFF. J is TRBJ1-1 and V is TRBV3-1 (or the pseudogene TRBV3-2), with D unresolved. This CDR3 comprises 15 residues. V lost 0 bases, J lost 6 bases, and 14 bases lay in between. From germline, CDR1 is LGHDT and CDR2 YNNKEL (reference sequence).

V usage is TRBV11-3 and J usage is TRBJ2-3, with 11 bases matching TRBD2. Germline assignment: CDR1 SGHNT and CDR2 YENEEA. The V and J ends lost 4 bases and 7 bases, in that order; junction bases with no gene match: 10. CDR3 length: 16 amino acids. CDR3 region: CASSSVDLAGGHTQYF. CDR3 nucleotides: TGTGCCAGCAGCTCCGTAGACCTAGCGGGGGGCCATACGCAGTATTTT.

This clone has just one count. As DNA, the CDR3 is TGTGCCAGCAGCTTACGACAGGCTAGGAACACTGAAGCTTTCTTT. Residues: CASSLRQARNTEAFF. The chain is built from TRBV7-6 and TRBJ1-1, with a tentative D call TRBD1 (6 bases). V shed 2 bases and J shed 1 base, with 11 bases lying between them. CDR3 size: 15 residues. Germline loops: CDR1 SGHVS, CDR2 FNYEAQ.

The rearrangement links TRBV7-3 to TRBJ2-5, with D maybe TRBD2 (5 bases). The V end was cut by 2 bases, the J end by 0 bases, with 10 bases between. Per germline, CDR1 SGHTA and CDR2 FQGTGA. CDR3 length: 15 residues. DNA for the CDR3: TGTGCCAGCAGCTTACGAGGGCAGCACCAAGAGACCCAGTACTTC. Amino acids: CASSLRGQHQETQYF.

The chain recombines TRBV6-5 with TRBJ1-2, with D maybe TRBD1 (5 bases). Germline CDR1 MNHEY, CDR2 SVGAGI. V was clipped by 0 bases and J by 4 bases, with 9 bases between them. The CDR3 loop spans 14 amino acids. The CDR3 here is CASSYSGGGYGYTF. The CDR3, as DNA: TGTGCCAGCAGTTACTCGGGGGGGGGCTATGGCTACACCTTC.

The chain couples TRBV19 to TRBJ1-2, with D tentatively TRBD1 (5 bases). V lost 5 bases and J lost 14, with 21 bases in between. The CDR3 contains 13 residues. Germline V gives CDR1 LNHDA, CDR2 SQIVND (reference sequence). The CDR3 spells CASSSRTLERLTF. The CDR3 coding sequence is TGTGCCAGTAGTTCCCGGACACTCGAAAGATTGACCTTC.

This clone has only one observation. The chain joins TRBV21-1 to TRBJ2-1; TRBD2 is the table's D call and was not checked against the DNA. TRBV21-1 is described as a pseudogene. The CDR3 contains 15 residues. CDR3 in DNA: TGTGCCAGCAGAAGTAGCGGGGGGGCCCGTAATGAGCAGTTCTTC. Its protein is CASRSSGGARNEQFF.

The V and J genes are TRBV5-8 and TRBJ1-6, with 11 bases that match TRBD1. There are 15 residues in the CDR3. CDR1 and CDR2 (germline): SGHTS, YDEGEE. V was pared by 6 bases and J by 10 bases, with 9 bases of the junction left unmatched. The CDR3 loop is CASNLGTGGSSPLHF. CDR3 DNA: TGTGCCAGCAATCTCGGGACAGGGGGAAGCTCACCCCTCCACTTT.

The chain links TRBV11-2 to TRBJ1-1, with 8 positions matching TRBD1. CDR3 size: 13 residues. Germline lookup yields CDR1 SGHAT and CDR2 FQNNGV. Trimming cost V 2 bases and J 4 bases; bases outside gene matches: 0. The CDR3 is CASSLQGATEAFF. The CDR3 DNA reads TGTGCCAGCAGCTTACAGGGGGCCACTGAAGCTTTCTTT.

The rearrangement joins TRBV12-2 to TRBJ1-6. TRBV12-2 corresponds to a pseudogene. CDR3 size: 16 residues. CDR3 nucleotide sequence: TGTGCAAGTCGCTTCCCTATGGGAGCCACGAATTCACCCCTCCACTTT. This gives the protein CASRFPMGATNSPLHF.

The chain has TRBV6-1 and TRBJ1-1, with D hard to call. Germline V gene sequence: CDR1 MNHNS, CDR2 SASEGT. The CDR3 consists of 13 residues. Trimming cost V 1 base and J 1 base, with 4 bases left between them. CDR3 coding DNA: TGTGCCAGCAGTGAAGGCGGGAACACTGAAGCTTTCTTT. Protein sequence: CASSEGGNTEAFF.

This clone has only one observation. The V and J genes are TRBV9 and TRBJ2-1; 12 positions match TRBD2. Losses at the gene ends were 0 bases for V and 6 bases for J; bases not matched to a gene: 4. The CDR3 covers 16 residues. Germline loops: CDR1 SGDLS, CDR2 YYNGEE. In DNA form, the CDR3 reads TGTGCCAGCAGCGTAGGGGCTAGCGGGAGGGGCAATGAGCAGTTCTTC. It encodes CASSVGASGRGNEQFF.

The genes are TRBV29-1 and TRBJ2-7; 10 bases match TRBD1. This CDR3 is 12 amino acids long. V lost 6 bases and J lost 3; bases outside the gene matches: 2. Germline CDR1 SQVTM, CDR2 ANQGSEA. CDR3 sequence: CSVGQGIYEQYF. CDR3 in DNA: TGCAGCGTGGGACAGGGGATCTACGAGCAGTACTTC.

The rearrangement links TRBV3-1 (or the pseudogene TRBV3-2) to TRBJ2-2; 8 nucleotides align to TRBD1. In germline, CDR1 is LGHDT, CDR2 YNNKEL (reference sequence). J lost 0 bases, V lost 6 bases, and 3 bases had no gene match. The CDR3 length is 15 residues. The CDR3, as DNA: TGTGCCAGCAGGGGACAGGATTCGAACACCGGGGAGCTGTTTTTT. It yields the protein CASRGQDSNTGELFF.

V is TRBV29-1 and J is TRBJ1-2, with D unclear. The CDR3 extends over 14 amino acids. Germline V lookup: CDR1 SQVTM, CDR2 ANQGSEA. Between the trimmed V and J ends, which lost 7 bases and 8 bases, there was a span of 23 bases. As DNA, the CDR3 is TGCAGCGCCAAAAGGGAGGGCGTCTTACGGGGCTACACCTTC. Its protein is CSAKREGVLRGYTF.

This sequence joins TRBV4-3 and TRBJ2-1, with 7 bases identical to TRBD2. Trimming removed 8 bases from V and 5 bases from J; junction bases left unmatched: 9. Germline V gene lookup returns CDR1 LGHNA and CDR2 YSLEER. This CDR3 is built from 14 residues. CDR3 coding DNA: TGCGCCAGCGTCAAGTTTGCGGGGGACAATGAGCAGTTCTTC. Translated, it gives CASVKFAGDNEQFF.

This chain links TRBV2 with TRBJ1-2; D possibly corresponds to TRBD1 (5 bases). The V end lost 5 bases, the J end lost 4 bases, and 14 bases lay between the germline ends. The CDR3 contains 14 residues. Germline loops: CDR1 SNHLY, CDR2 FYNNEI. CDR3 in amino acids: CASSTQAGFYGYTF. The CDR3 nucleotides read TGTGCCAGCAGTACACAGGCGGGGTTCTATGGCTACACCTTC.

This clone was counted only a few times. The chain combines TRBV7-9 with TRBJ1-1; D is possibly TRBD1 (6 bases). Trimming took off 3 bases at V and 4 bases at J, with 18 bases between the two ends. The CDR3 is 16 residues long. Germline loops: CDR1 SEHNR, CDR2 FQNEAQ (reference sequence). The CDR3 loop reads CASSFKMSVGGTEAFF. In DNA, the CDR3 is TGTGCCAGCAGCTTCAAGATGAGCGTAGGGGGCACTGAAGCTTTCTTT.

This clone is a singleton in its sample. This chain connects TRBV19 to TRBJ1-5, with D unresolved. Germline assignment: CDR1 LNHDA and CDR2 SQIVND (reference sequence). Trimming stripped 6 bases from V and 4 bases from J, with 10 bases between. The CDR3 loop spans 13 amino acids. The CDR3 region has the DNA TGTGCCAGTAGGATGCGGGGAAATCAGCCCCAGCATTTT. The encoded protein is CASRMRGNQPQHF. Combining the CDR3 with reference TRBV19 and TRBJ1-5 gives the whole variable domain DGGITQSPKYLFRKEGQNVTLSCEQNLNHDAMYWYRQDPGQGLRLIYYSQIVNDFQKGDIAEGYSVSREKKESFPLTVTSAQKNPTAFYLCASRMRGNQPQHFGDGTRLSIL.

The chain recombines TRBV27 with TRBJ2-3; TRBD2 matches at 8 bases. Trimming removed 5 bases from V and 3 bases from J; junction bases left unmatched: 1. The CDR3 runs to 13 residues. CDR1 is MNHEY and CDR2 is SMNVEV in the germline V gene (reference sequence). CDR3 DNA sequence: TGTGCCAGCAGTGGACTAGCAACAGATACGCAGTATTTT. Translation: CASSGLATDTQYF.

V usage is TRBV3-1 (or the pseudogene TRBV3-2) and J usage is TRBJ1-2, with TRBD1 matching over 7 bases. CDR1 is LGHDT, CDR2 YNNKEL, per germline (reference sequence). Unmatched junction bases numbered 4, after V lost 2 bases and J lost 4 bases. This CDR3 has 14 amino acids. The CDR3 spells CASSQTRDSYGYTF. In DNA form, the CDR3 reads TGTGCCAGCAGCCAAACCCGGGACAGCTATGGCTACACCTTC.

This rearrangement joins TRBV29-1 to TRBJ2-7; 8 bases are a match to TRBD1. This CDR3 region has 13 residues. Germline V gene sequence: CDR1 SQVTM, CDR2 ANQGSEA. J lost 4 bases, V lost 4 bases, and 6 bases had no gene match. CDR3 region: CSVALQGAYEQYF. In nucleotides, the CDR3 is TGCAGCGTTGCACTCCAGGGGGCTTACGAGCAGTACTTC.